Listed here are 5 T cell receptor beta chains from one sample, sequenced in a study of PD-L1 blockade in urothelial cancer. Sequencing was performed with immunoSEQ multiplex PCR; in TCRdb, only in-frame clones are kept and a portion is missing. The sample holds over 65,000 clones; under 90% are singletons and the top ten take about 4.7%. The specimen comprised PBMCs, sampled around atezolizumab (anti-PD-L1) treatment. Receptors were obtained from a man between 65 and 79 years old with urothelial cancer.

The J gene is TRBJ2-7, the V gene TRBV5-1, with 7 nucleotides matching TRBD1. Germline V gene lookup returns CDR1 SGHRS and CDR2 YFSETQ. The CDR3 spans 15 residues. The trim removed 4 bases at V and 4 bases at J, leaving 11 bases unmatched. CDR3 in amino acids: CASSASGTEPYEQYF. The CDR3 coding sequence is TGCGCCAGCAGCGCGTCAGGGACAGAACCTTACGAGCAGTACTTC.

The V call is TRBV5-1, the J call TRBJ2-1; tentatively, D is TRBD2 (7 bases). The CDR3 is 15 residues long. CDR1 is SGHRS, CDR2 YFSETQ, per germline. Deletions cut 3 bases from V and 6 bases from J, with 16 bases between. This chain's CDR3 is CASSSTLGGANEQFF. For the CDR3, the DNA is TGCGCCAGCAGCTCGACTTTGGGGGGGGCCAATGAGCAGTTCTTC.

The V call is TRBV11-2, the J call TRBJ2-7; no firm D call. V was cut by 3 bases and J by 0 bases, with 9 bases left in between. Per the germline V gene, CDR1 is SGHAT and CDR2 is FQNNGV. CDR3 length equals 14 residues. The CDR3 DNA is TGTGCCAGCAGCTTTGGGCTGGACTCCTACGAGCAGTACTTC. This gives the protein CASSFGLDSYEQYF. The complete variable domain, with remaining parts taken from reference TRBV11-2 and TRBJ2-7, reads EAGVAQSPRYKIIEKRQSVAFWCNPISGHATLYWYQQILGQGPKLLIQFQNNGVVDDSQLPKDRFSAERLKGVDSTLKIQPAKLEDSAVYLCASSFGLDSYEQYFGPGTRLTVT.

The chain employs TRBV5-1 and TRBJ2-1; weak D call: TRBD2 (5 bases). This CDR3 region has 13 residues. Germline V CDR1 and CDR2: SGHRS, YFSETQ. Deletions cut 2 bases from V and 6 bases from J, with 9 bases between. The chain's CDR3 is CASSLADRNEQFF. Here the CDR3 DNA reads TGCGCCAGCAGCTTAGCGGATCGCAATGAGCAGTTCTTC.

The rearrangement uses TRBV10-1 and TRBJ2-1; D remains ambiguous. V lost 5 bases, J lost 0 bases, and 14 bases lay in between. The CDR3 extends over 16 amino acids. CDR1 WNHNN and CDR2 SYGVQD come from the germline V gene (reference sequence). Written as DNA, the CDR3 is TGCGCCAGCAGTAACCGCGAGTCTAGCTCCTACAATGAGCAGTTCTTC. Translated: CASSNRESSSYNEQFF.